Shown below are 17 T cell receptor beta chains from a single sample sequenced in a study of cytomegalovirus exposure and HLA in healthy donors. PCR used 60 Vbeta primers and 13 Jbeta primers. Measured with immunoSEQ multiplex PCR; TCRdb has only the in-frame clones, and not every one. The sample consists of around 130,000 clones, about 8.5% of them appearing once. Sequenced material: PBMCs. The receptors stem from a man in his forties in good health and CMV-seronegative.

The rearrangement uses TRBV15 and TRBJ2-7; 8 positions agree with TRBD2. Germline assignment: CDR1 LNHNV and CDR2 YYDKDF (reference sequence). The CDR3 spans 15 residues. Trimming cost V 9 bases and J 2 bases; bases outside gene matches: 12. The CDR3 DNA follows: TGTGCCACTGGGGTGGGTGGCGGGGGGCCCTACGAGCAGTACTTC. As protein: CATGVGGGGPYEQYF.

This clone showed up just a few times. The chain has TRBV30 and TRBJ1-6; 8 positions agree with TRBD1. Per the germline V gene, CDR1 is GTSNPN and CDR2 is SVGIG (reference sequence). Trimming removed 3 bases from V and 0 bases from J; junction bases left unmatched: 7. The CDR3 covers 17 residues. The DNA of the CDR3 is TGTGCCTGGAGGGAGGGACAGGCGACCTCCTATAATTCACCCCTCCACTTT. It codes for CAWREGQATSYNSPLHF.

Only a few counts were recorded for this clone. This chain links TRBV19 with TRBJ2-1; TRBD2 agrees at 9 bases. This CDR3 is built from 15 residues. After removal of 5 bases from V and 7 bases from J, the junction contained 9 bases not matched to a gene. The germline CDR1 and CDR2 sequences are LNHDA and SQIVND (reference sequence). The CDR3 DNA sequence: TGTGCCAGTAGTGCTGGCGGGGGGGCTACAAATGAGCAGTTCTTC. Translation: CASSAGGGATNEQFF. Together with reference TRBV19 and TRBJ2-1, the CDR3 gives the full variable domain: DGGITQSPKYLFRKEGQNVTLSCEQNLNHDAMYWYRQDPGQGLRLIYYSQIVNDFQKGDIAEGYSVSREKKESFPLTVTSAQKNPTAFYLCASSAGGGATNEQFFGPGTRLTVL.

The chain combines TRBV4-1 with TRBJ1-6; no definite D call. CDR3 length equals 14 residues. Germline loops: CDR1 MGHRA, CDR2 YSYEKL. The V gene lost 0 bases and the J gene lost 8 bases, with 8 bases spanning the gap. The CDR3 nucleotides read TGCGCCAGCAGCCAAGAAGCTTCCTATTCACCCCTCCACTTT. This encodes CASSQEASYSPLHF.

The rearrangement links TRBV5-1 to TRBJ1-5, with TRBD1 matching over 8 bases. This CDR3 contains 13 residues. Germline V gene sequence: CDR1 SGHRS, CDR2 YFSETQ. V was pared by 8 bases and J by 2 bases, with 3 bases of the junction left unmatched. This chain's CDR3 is CASSQGGNQPQHF. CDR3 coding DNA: TGCGCCAGTTCACAGGGGGGCAATCAGCCCCAGCATTTT.

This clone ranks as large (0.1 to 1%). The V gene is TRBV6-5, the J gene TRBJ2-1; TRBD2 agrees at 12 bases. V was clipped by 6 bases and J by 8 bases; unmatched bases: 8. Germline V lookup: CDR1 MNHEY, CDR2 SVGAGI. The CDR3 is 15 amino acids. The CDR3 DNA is TGTGCCAGCAGCACCCTAGCGGGGGGGCCGGATGAGCAGTTCTTC. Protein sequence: CASSTLAGGPDEQFF.

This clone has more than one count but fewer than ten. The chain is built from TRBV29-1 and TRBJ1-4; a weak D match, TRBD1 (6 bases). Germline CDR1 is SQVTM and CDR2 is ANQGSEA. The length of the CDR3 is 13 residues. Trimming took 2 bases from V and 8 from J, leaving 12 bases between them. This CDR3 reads CSVERSDREKLFF. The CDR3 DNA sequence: TGCAGCGTTGAACGTTCGGACAGAGAAAAACTGTTTTTT.

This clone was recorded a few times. CDR3 amino acids: CAISGKPGQGVADTQYF. CDR3 DNA sequence: TGTGCCATCAGTGGGAAGCCGGGACAGGGAGTTGCAGATACGCAGTATTTT. The rearrangement uses TRBV10-3 and TRBJ2-3; 9 bases map to TRBD1. V was pared by 4 bases and J by 4 bases, with 12 bases of the junction left unmatched. The CDR3 consists of 17 residues. The V gene's germline CDR1 is ENHRY and CDR2 SYGVKD.

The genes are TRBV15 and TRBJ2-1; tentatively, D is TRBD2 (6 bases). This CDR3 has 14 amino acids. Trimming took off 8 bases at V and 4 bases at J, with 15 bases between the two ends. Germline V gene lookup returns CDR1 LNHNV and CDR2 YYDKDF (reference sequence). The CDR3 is CATSGTVVYNEQFF. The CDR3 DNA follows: TGTGCCACCTCCGGGACTGTCGTGTACAATGAGCAGTTCTTC. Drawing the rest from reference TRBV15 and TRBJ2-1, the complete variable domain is DAMVIQNPRYQVTQFGKPVTLSCSQTLNHNVMYWYQQKSSQAPKLLFHYYDKDFNNEADTPDNFQSRRPNTSFCFLDIRSPGLGDTAMYLCATSGTVVYNEQFFGPGTRLTVL.

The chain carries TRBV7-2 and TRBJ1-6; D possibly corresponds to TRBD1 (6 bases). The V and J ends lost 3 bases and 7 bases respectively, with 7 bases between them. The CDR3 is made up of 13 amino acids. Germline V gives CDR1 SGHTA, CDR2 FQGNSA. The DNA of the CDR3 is TGTGCCAGCAGCTTGGGGGCGAATTCACCCCTCCACTTT. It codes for CASSLGANSPLHF.

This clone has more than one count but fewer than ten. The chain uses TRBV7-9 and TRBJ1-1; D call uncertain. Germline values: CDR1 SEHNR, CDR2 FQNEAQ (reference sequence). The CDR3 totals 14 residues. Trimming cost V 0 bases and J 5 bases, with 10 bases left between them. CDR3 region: CASSLATGWTEAFF. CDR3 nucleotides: TGTGCCAGCAGCTTAGCGACGGGTTGGACTGAAGCTTTCTTT.

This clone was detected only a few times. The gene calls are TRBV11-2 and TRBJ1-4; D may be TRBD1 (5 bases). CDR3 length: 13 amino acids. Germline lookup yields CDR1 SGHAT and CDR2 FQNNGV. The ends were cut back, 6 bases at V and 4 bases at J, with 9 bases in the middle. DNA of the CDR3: TGTGCCAGCAGGACAGTGAGTAATGAAAAACTGTTTTTT. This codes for CASRTVSNEKLFF.

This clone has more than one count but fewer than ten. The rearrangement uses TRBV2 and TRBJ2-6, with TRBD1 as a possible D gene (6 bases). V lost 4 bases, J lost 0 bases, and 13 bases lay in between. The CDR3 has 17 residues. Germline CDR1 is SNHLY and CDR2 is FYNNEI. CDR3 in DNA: TGTGCCAGCAGTGGGCCAGGGGTTCTCTCTGGGGCCAACGTCCTGACTTTC. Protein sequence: CASSGPGVLSGANVLTF.

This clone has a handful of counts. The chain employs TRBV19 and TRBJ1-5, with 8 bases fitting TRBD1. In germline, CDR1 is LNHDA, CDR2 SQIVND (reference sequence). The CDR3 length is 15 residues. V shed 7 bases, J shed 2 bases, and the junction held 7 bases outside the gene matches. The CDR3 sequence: CASISGQGGNQPQHF. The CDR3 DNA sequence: TGTGCCAGTATATCCGGACAGGGCGGCAATCAGCCCCAGCATTTT.

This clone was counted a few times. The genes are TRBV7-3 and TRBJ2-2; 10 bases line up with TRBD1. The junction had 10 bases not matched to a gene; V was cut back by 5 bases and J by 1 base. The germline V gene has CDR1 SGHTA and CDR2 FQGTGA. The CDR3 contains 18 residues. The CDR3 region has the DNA TGTGCCAGCAGCGACCTCCGGGACAGGGGCCAGAACACCGGGGAGCTGTTTTTT. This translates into CASSDLRDRGQNTGELFF.

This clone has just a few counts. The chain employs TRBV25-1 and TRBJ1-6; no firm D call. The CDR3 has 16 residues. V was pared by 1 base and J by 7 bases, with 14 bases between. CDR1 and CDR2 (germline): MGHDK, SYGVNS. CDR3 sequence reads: CASSESRVTQNSPLHF. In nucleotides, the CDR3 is TGTGCCAGCAGTGAATCCCGGGTTACTCAGAATTCACCCCTCCACTTT.

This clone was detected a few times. This chain's CDR3 is CASSLFRDRYTDTQYF. The CDR3 bases are TGTGCCAGCAGCTTGTTTAGGGACAGATACACAGATACGCAGTATTTT. The chain recombines TRBV5-6 with TRBJ2-3, with 7 positions matching TRBD1. This CDR3 contains 16 residues. The V gene's germline CDR1 is SGHDT and CDR2 YYEEEE. The V and J ends lost 1 base and 2 bases, in that order; junction bases with no gene match: 7.